One sample yielded the 22 T cell receptor beta chains listed below, sequenced in a study of OX40 agonist ivuxolimab in advanced cancers. The table came from immunoSEQ multiplex PCR; TCRdb's copy has only in-frame clones and leaves some out. The repertoire consists of around 100,000 clones, with around 93% occurring once and the leading ten covering about 0.51%. Sequenced material: CD4+ or CD8+ T cells sorted from blood, taken in a trial of the OX40 agonist ivuxolimab. The receptors come from an adult with an advanced solid tumor such as melanoma, head and neck, liver or kidney cancer.

The chain uses TRBV7-3 and TRBJ1-1; D remains ambiguous. The germline gives CDR1 SGHTA, CDR2 FQGTGA. The CDR3 has 15 amino acids. The V end was cut by 1 base, the J end by 1 base, with 10 bases between. The CDR3 region is CASSLRPGANTEAFF. In nucleotides, the CDR3 is TGTGCCAGCAGCTTAAGGCCGGGCGCGAACACTGAAGCTTTCTTT.

This clone has only a few counts. J is TRBJ1-1 and V is TRBV14; D remains unclear. Germline V gene data show CDR1 as SGHDN and CDR2 as FVKESK. Trimming stripped 1 base from V and 3 bases from J, with 6 bases between. The CDR3 runs to 13 residues. As DNA, the CDR3 is TGTGCCAGCAGCCAAGTCCGGGACACTGAAGCTTTCTTT. It encodes CASSQVRDTEAFF.

The CDR3 region is CASSPVGIGNTIYF. CDR3 sequence (DNA): TGTGCCAGCAGCCCGGTAGGGATTGGAAACACCATATATTTT. The chain employs TRBV6-5 and TRBJ1-3; D remains unclear. The CDR3 totals 14 residues. The germline V gene has CDR1 MNHEY and CDR2 SVGAGI. V was shortened by 6 bases and J by 3 bases, with 12 bases between the two germline ends.

The rearrangement links TRBV7-2 to TRBJ1-6; TRBD1 matches 7 bases. V lost 2 bases to trimming and J lost 9 bases; unmatched junction nucleotides: 10. The CDR3 loop spans 16 amino acids. In germline, CDR1 is SGHTA, CDR2 FQGNSA. The CDR3: CASSLTGQARRSPLHF. CDR3 DNA: TGTGCCAGCAGCTTAACAGGACAGGCGAGGCGTTCACCCCTCCACTTT. Using reference TRBV7-2 and TRBJ1-6 for the parts outside the CDR3, the full variable domain is GAGVSQSPSNKVTEKGKDVELRCDPISGHTALYWYRQSLGQGLEFLIYFQGNSAPDKSGLPSDRFSAERTGGSVSTLTIQRTQQEDSAVYLCASSLTGQARRSPLHFGNGTRLTVT.

The chain uses TRBV4-3 and TRBJ2-5, with D maybe TRBD1 (6 bases). Deletions cut 1 base from V and 3 bases from J, with 15 bases between. Germline CDR1 LGHNA, CDR2 YSLEER. CDR3 length: 16 residues. The CDR3 region has the DNA TGCGCCAGCAGCCAAGCAAGAAGCAGGGGCAAAGAGACCCAGTACTTC. It codes for CASSQARSRGKETQYF.

J is TRBJ2-3 and V is TRBV10-1, with D perhaps TRBD1 or TRBD2 (5 bases each). This CDR3 region has 12 residues. V dropped 9 bases and J dropped 1 base, with 8 bases sitting between them. Germline assignment: CDR1 WNHNN and CDR2 SYGVQD (reference sequence). CDR3 sequence (DNA): TGCGCCAGGACGGGACGCACAGATACGCAGTATTTT. This gives the protein CARTGRTDTQYF.

The J gene is TRBJ1-4, the V gene TRBV2; D remains ambiguous. This CDR3 spans 15 amino acids. V lost 8 bases, J lost 7 bases, and 20 bases lay in between. The germline gives CDR1 SNHLY, CDR2 FYNNEI. CDR3 in amino acids: CASAEPAGAGEKLFF. The CDR3 DNA follows: TGTGCCAGCGCAGAGCCAGCGGGCGCAGGTGAAAAACTGTTTTTT.

This clone has at least ten counts. The CDR3 sequence: CASSLLPHASYEQYF. The CDR3 nucleotides read TGTGCCAGCAGCTTACTTCCACACGCGAGCTACGAGCAGTACTTC. V gene TRBV7-9 combines with J gene TRBJ2-7; D remains unclear. Germline loops: CDR1 SEHNR, CDR2 FQNEAQ (reference sequence). The CDR3 has 15 amino acids. The V end was cut by 2 bases, the J end by 3 bases, with 14 bases between.

This chain joins TRBV7-2 and TRBJ2-3, with D possibly being TRBD1 or TRBD2 (5 bases each). Germline values: CDR1 SGHTA, CDR2 FQGNSA. The ends were cut back, 2 bases at V and 1 base at J, with 19 bases in the middle. This CDR3 has 18 amino acids. The CDR3 spells CASSLIWWDPGRTDTQYF. CDR3 bases: TGTGCCAGCAGCTTAATCTGGTGGGATCCGGGACGCACAGATACGCAGTATTTT.

The chain has TRBV25-1 and TRBJ1-1, with D hard to call. Between the trimmed V and J ends, which lost 0 bases and 6 bases, there was a span of 11 bases. The CDR3 totals 14 residues. Germline loops: CDR1 MGHDK, CDR2 SYGVNS. CDR3 region: CASSEYKSGAEAFF. CDR3 nucleotide sequence: TGTGCCAGCAGTGAATATAAGTCTGGAGCTGAAGCTTTCTTT.

This chain links TRBV2 with TRBJ1-5, with 7 bases matching TRBD1. CDR1 and CDR2 (germline): SNHLY, FYNNEI. V was clipped by 6 bases and J by 7 bases; unmatched bases: 9. This CDR3 has 14 amino acids. The CDR3 DNA follows: TGTGCCAGCAGCTATCAACAGGGGTGGCAGCCCCAGCATTTT. Its protein is CASSYQQGWQPQHF.

This clone came up once. The J gene is TRBJ1-4, the V gene TRBV5-1, with D perhaps matching TRBD1 (5 bases). Trimming cost V 5 bases and J 10 bases, with 18 bases left between them. The length of the CDR3 is 14 residues. The germline V gene has CDR1 SGHRS and CDR2 YFSETQ. The CDR3 DNA reads TGCGCCAGCAGTTCCGCCAGGGCAGGAGGAAAACTGTTTTTT. Its protein is CASSSARAGGKLFF.

The rearrangement links TRBV6-6 to TRBJ1-2; D may be TRBD1 (6 bases). Between the trimmed V and J ends, which lost 10 bases and 1 base, there was a span of 10 bases. Germline CDR1 MNHNY, CDR2 SVGAGI (reference sequence). There are 12 residues in the CDR3. In nucleotides, the CDR3 is TGTGCCACTGGAGGGGGTAACTATGGCTACACCTTC. The encoded protein is CATGGGNYGYTF.

The rearrangement links TRBV10-2 to TRBJ1-1; the match to TRBD1 covers 9 bases. The CDR3 sequence is 16 residues long. Trimming cost V 10 bases and J 4 bases; bases outside gene matches: 16. In germline, CDR1 is WSHSY, CDR2 SAAADI. The CDR3 DNA is TGCGCCACGGGGGACAGGGCAAGGAGTTTAGGCACTGAAGCTTTCTTT. Amino acids: CATGDRARSLGTEAFF.

The gene calls are TRBV27 and TRBJ1-3, with D uncertain. Germline V gene data show CDR1 as MNHEY and CDR2 as SMNVEV (reference sequence). The CDR3 extends over 16 amino acids. V shed 2 bases and J shed 2 bases, with 13 bases lying between them. The CDR3, as DNA: TGTGCCAGCAGTTTACGGGCGCCCTCGGCTGGAAACACCATATATTTT. Amino acids: CASSLRAPSAGNTIYF.

V and J are TRBV5-1 and TRBJ2-7, with TRBD1 identical over 9 bases. CDR1 is SGHRS, CDR2 YFSETQ, per germline. The CDR3 has 14 residues. The J segment lost 3 bases and the V segment lost 1 base, leaving 2 bases of the junction unmatched. The CDR3 sequence: CASSLTGGDYEQYF. In nucleotides, the CDR3 is TGCGCCAGCAGCTTGACAGGGGGCGACTACGAGCAGTACTTC.

V usage is TRBV7-3 and J usage is TRBJ1-5; the D gene is possibly TRBD1 (5 bases). Germline V gene data show CDR1 as SGHTA and CDR2 as FQGTGA. The V gene lost 5 bases and the J gene lost 3 bases, with 17 bases spanning the gap. This CDR3 spans 16 amino acids. The CDR3 nucleotides are TGTGCCAGCAGCGTACGCCACAGGACCTTCAATCAGCCCCAGCATTTT. The encoded protein is CASSVRHRTFNQPQHF.

The rearrangement uses TRBV5-1 and TRBJ2-7; D is tentatively TRBD1 or TRBD2 (6 bases each). V was trimmed by 7 bases and J by 6 bases, leaving 17 bases between them. From germline, CDR1 is SGHRS and CDR2 YFSETQ. The CDR3 is made up of 13 amino acids. CDR3 in DNA: TGCGCCAGCCGCCCGGGGGCGCGGGGCGAGCAGTACTTC. It codes for CASRPGARGEQYF.

The chain recombines TRBV7-8 with TRBJ2-5; possible D gene TRBD2, 6 bases. CDR3 length: 13 residues. With 1 base removed from V and 5 bases from J, the gap between germline ends came to 8 bases. Germline CDR1 and CDR2: SGHVS and FQNEAQ. CDR3 DNA: TGTGCCAGCAGCTTAGGTCTAGCGGAGACCCAGTACTTC. Its translation: CASSLGLAETQYF.

The J gene is TRBJ2-5, the V gene TRBV28; unclear D gene. This CDR3 has 12 amino acids. The V gene's germline CDR1 is MDHEN and CDR2 SYDVKM. Trimming took off 7 bases at V and 7 bases at J, with 13 bases between the two ends. This CDR3 reads CASNIPMGTQYF. The DNA for the CDR3 is TGTGCCAGCAACATTCCGATGGGGACCCAGTACTTC. Full variable domain (remainder filled in from reference TRBV28 and TRBJ2-5): DVKVTQSSRYLVKRTGEKVFLECVQDMDHENMFWYRQDPGLGLRLIYFSYDVKMKEKGDIPEGYSVSREKKERFSLILESASTNQTSMYLCASNIPMGTQYFGPGTRLLVL.

The chain links TRBV9 to TRBJ2-4; D is unclear. The CDR3 runs 15 residues. Trimming cost V 3 bases and J 8 bases, with 18 bases left between them. Germline values: CDR1 SGDLS, CDR2 YYNGEE. CDR3: CASSGDHINEDIQYF. The CDR3 region has the DNA TGTGCCAGCAGCGGTGACCACATCAACGAGGACATTCAGTACTTC.

On this clone: The same CDR3 also results from other DNA sequences found in this sample. The J gene is TRBJ2-1, the V gene TRBV18; no firm D call. In germline, CDR1 is KGHSH, CDR2 LQKENI. This CDR3 region has 13 residues. V gave up 3 bases and J gave up 3 bases, with 6 bases separating them. CDR3 in amino acids: CASSPPGYNEQFF. CDR3 DNA sequence: TGTGCCAGCTCACCCCCCGGCTACAATGAGCAGTTCTTC.